What follows are 28 T cell receptor beta chains derived from one specimen sequenced in a study of blood T cell repertoires in COVID-19. TCRdb's copy holds only in-frame clones and misses some; the assay was immunoSEQ multiplex PCR. The sample has 130,000 to 150,000 clones; approximately 80% are singletons. Source material: peripheral blood. Every receptor here comes from a human donor in a cohort sampled during active COVID-19.

V is TRBV4-2 and J is TRBJ2-1; 10 nucleotides line up with TRBD1. Trimming removed 2 bases from V and 4 bases from J; junction bases left unmatched: 5. Germline loops: CDR1 LGHNA, CDR2 YNFKEQ. This CDR3 comprises 16 residues. The DNA for the CDR3 is TGTGCCAGCAGCCAAACCGGGACAGGGGCTTACAATGAGCAGTTCTTC. Encoded protein: CASSQTGTGAYNEQFF.

This chain uses TRBV27 with TRBJ2-7; the match to TRBD2 covers 10 bases. The CDR3 has 15 residues. Germline loops: CDR1 MNHEY, CDR2 SMNVEV (reference sequence). J was trimmed by 3 bases and V by 0 bases; bases with no gene match: 2. The CDR3 sequence is CASSLSGLAVYEQYF. The CDR3, as DNA: TGTGCCAGCAGTTTATCAGGACTAGCGGTCTACGAGCAGTACTTC.

The V gene is TRBV3-1 (or the pseudogene TRBV3-2), the J gene TRBJ2-5; 9 positions agree with TRBD1. Germline trimming cut 5 bases from V and 5 bases from J; bases unmatched to any gene: 9. The germline V gene has CDR1 LGHDT and CDR2 YNNKEL (reference sequence). This CDR3 contains 15 residues. DNA for the CDR3: TGTGCCAGCAGCGACGCCGGGACAGGGTGGGAGACCCAGTACTTC. Protein product: CASSDAGTGWETQYF.

This clone occurred a few times. The chain employs TRBV7-2 and TRBJ2-7; 13 positions match TRBD2. The V gene end was trimmed by 5 bases and the J gene end by 7 bases; junction bases not matched to a gene: 8. CDR3 length equals 15 residues. CDR1 and CDR2 from the germline V gene are SGHTA and FQGNSA. This CDR3 is CASSPRTSGSWEQYF. The CDR3, as DNA: TGTGCCAGCAGCCCGAGGACTAGCGGGAGTTGGGAGCAGTACTTC.

The chain couples TRBV7-3 to TRBJ2-7, with TRBD1 matching 7 bases. The CDR3 spans 15 residues. V shed 1 base and J 6 bases; nucleotides not matched to a gene: 9. Germline V gene lookup returns CDR1 SGHTA and CDR2 FQGTGA. The CDR3 region has the DNA TGTGCCAGCAGCTTAATGCCGGGACGGACAGGCGAGCAGTACTTC. Translation gives CASSLMPGRTGEQYF.

In nucleotides, the CDR3 is TGTGCCAGCAGTCCCATAGGACTAGCGGGTGTAGCCTACGAGCAGTACTTC. This sequence encodes CASSPIGLAGVAYEQYF. The V gene is TRBV2, the J gene TRBJ2-7; 11 bases match TRBD2. The V and J ends lost 5 bases and 2 bases, in that order; junction bases with no gene match: 11. CDR3 size: 17 residues. Germline values: CDR1 SNHLY, CDR2 FYNNEI. The complete variable domain, with remaining parts taken from reference TRBV2 and TRBJ2-7, reads EPEVTQTPSHQVTQMGQEVILRCVPISNHLYFYWYRQILGQKVEFLVSFYNNEISEKSEIFDDQFSVERPDGSNFTLKIRSTKLEDSAMYFCASSPIGLAGVAYEQYFGPGTRLTVT.

The chain couples TRBV21-1 to TRBJ2-7; the D segment call TRBD2 is taken from the table without a DNA check. TRBV21-1 is given as a pseudogene. The CDR3 is 15 residues long. CDR3 protein: CASSHGLAGLYEQYF. In DNA, the CDR3 is TGTGCCAGCAGCCATGGACTAGCGGGACTCTACGAGCAGTACTTC.

Only a few counts were recorded for this clone. The chain recombines TRBV3-1 (or the pseudogene TRBV3-2) with TRBJ2-5; 8 bases fit TRBD1. Germline CDR1 LGHDT, CDR2 YNNKEL (reference sequence). The CDR3 sequence is 15 residues long. V was clipped by 0 bases and J by 7 bases; unmatched bases: 7. CDR3 nucleotides: TGTGCCAGCAGCCAAGAGTTCGGGACAGGTCGGACCCAGTACTTC. Translated, it gives CASSQEFGTGRTQYF.

This chain's CDR3 is CASSPRGGGTGSPLHF. CDR3 in DNA: TGTGCCAGCAGCCCCCGAGGTGGTGGGACAGGTTCACCCCTCCACTTT. This sequence joins TRBV9 and TRBJ1-6; 8 nucleotides align to TRBD1. The J segment lost 9 bases and the V segment lost 4 bases, leaving 12 bases of the junction unmatched. CDR1 is SGDLS, CDR2 YYNGEE, per germline. This CDR3 comprises 16 residues.

J is TRBJ1-6 and V is TRBV4-3; the D gene is possibly TRBD1 (6 bases). V gave up 0 bases and J gave up 9 bases, with 9 bases separating them. Germline loops: CDR1 LGHNA, CDR2 YSLEER. The length of the CDR3 is 14 residues. The CDR3 nucleotides are TGCGCCAGCAGCCAAGACGGGGGGCGTTCACCCCTCCACTTT. This translates into CASSQDGGRSPLHF.

The chain combines TRBV19 with TRBJ2-7, with D uncertain. V gave up 1 base and J gave up 3 bases, with 13 bases separating them. The CDR3 sequence is 15 residues long. CDR1 is LNHDA and CDR2 is SQIVND in the germline V gene (reference sequence). In nucleotides, the CDR3 is TGTGCCAGTAGTATAGCGGCATCCGACATCTACGAGCAGTACTTC. It is translated as CASSIAASDIYEQYF.

J is TRBJ2-7 and V is TRBV5-4, with D perhaps matching TRBD2 (5 bases). The CDR3 loop spans 15 amino acids. Germline loops: CDR1 SGHNT, CDR2 YYREEE (reference sequence). Trimming pared 4 bases from V and 0 bases from J, leaving 14 bases between. As DNA, the CDR3 is TGTGCCAGCAGCCGCCCCGGACTCAACTCCTACGAGCAGTACTTC. It translates to CASSRPGLNSYEQYF. Drawing the rest from reference TRBV5-4 and TRBJ2-7, the complete variable domain is ETGVTQSPTHLIKTRGQQVTLRCSSQSGHNTVSWYQQALGQGPQFIFQYYREEENGRGNFPPRFSGLQFPNYSSELNVNALELDDSALYLCASSRPGLNSYEQYFGPGTRLTVT.

The V and J genes are TRBV28 and TRBJ2-6, with 16 bases lining up with TRBD2. With 2 bases clipped from V and 2 bases from J, the junction kept 6 bases outside the gene matches. The length of the CDR3 is 20 residues. Germline V gene lookup returns CDR1 MDHEN and CDR2 SYDVKM. CDR3: CASSLGRGTSGRAGANVLTF. The CDR3 region has the DNA TGTGCCAGCAGTTTAGGCCGCGGGACTAGCGGGAGGGCTGGGGCCAACGTCCTGACTTTC.

The chain employs TRBV5-1 and TRBJ2-1; 16 bases are a match to TRBD2. Germline-derived CDR1 and CDR2 are SGHRS and YFSETQ. The CDR3 spans 14 residues. V lost 4 bases and J lost 14; bases outside the gene matches: 6. The CDR3 coding sequence is TGCGCCAGCAGCGCCGGGACTAGCGGGAGGGAGGAGTTCTTC. Translated: CASSAGTSGREEFF.

This chain connects TRBV6-5 to TRBJ2-7; perhaps TRBD2 as D (6 bases). The germline V gene has CDR1 MNHEY and CDR2 SVGAGI. CDR3 length: 11 amino acids. V lost 8 bases, J lost 6 bases, and 11 bases lay in between. Written as DNA, the CDR3 is TGTGCCAGCGGAGGGTCACTCGAGCAGTACTTC. It specifies CASGGSLEQYF.

The CDR3 sequence: CATSDLPGLRGRGSQYF. The DNA of the CDR3 is TGTGCCACCAGTGATTTGCCGGGACTTCGGGGGAGGGGTTCGCAGTATTTT. V is TRBV24-1 and J is TRBJ2-3; 7 positions match TRBD2. V was pared by 0 bases and J by 10 bases, with 15 bases of the junction left unmatched. The CDR3 spans 17 residues. CDR1 is KGHDR and CDR2 is SFDVKD in the germline V gene.

The rearrangement joins TRBV2 to TRBJ2-7, with TRBD2 identical over 14 bases. The V gene end was trimmed by 4 bases and the J gene end by 3 bases; junction bases not matched to a gene: 14. Germline CDR1 SNHLY, CDR2 FYNNEI. CDR3 length: 19 amino acids. The CDR3 spells CASSVPRDTGTSGSYEQYF. Written as DNA, the CDR3 is TGTGCCAGCAGTGTGCCCCGGGACACCGGGACTAGCGGGAGCTACGAGCAGTACTTC.

This rearrangement joins TRBV3-1 (or the pseudogene TRBV3-2) to TRBJ2-5, with no clear D. This CDR3 has 14 amino acids. V was pared by 4 bases and J by 5 bases, with 14 bases between. CDR1 and CDR2 from the germline V gene are LGHDT and YNNKEL (reference sequence). In DNA form, the CDR3 reads TGTGCCAGCAGCCCCACCTCCTCTAGTGAGACCCAGTACTTC. It codes for CASSPTSSSETQYF.

The V and J genes are TRBV19 and TRBJ2-1; 9 nucleotides line up with TRBD2. Germline V gene sequence: CDR1 LNHDA, CDR2 SQIVND (reference sequence). The CDR3 extends over 15 amino acids. V trimming: 1 base; J trimming: 7 bases; junction bases outside the gene matches: 5. Written as DNA, the CDR3 is TGTGCCAGTAGTATAGTTAGCGGGAGTTTAAATGAGCAGTTCTTC. Translation gives CASSIVSGSLNEQFF. The full variable domain, rest sourced from reference TRBV19 and TRBJ2-1, is DGGITQSPKYLFRKEGQNVTLSCEQNLNHDAMYWYRQDPGQGLRLIYYSQIVNDFQKGDIAEGYSVSREKKESFPLTVTSAQKNPTAFYLCASSIVSGSLNEQFFGPGTRLTVL.

The V and J genes are TRBV4-1 and TRBJ2-7; 10 bases line up with TRBD2. Unmatched junction bases numbered 19, after V lost 2 bases and J lost 0 bases. Per the germline V gene, CDR1 is MGHRA and CDR2 is YSYEKL. This CDR3 is 21 amino acids long. The CDR3 region has the DNA TGCGCCAGCAGCCAAAAAGGACAGGGTTCGGCTAGCGGGAGTCCCTCCTACGAGCAGTACTTC. Translating gives CASSQKGQGSASGSPSYEQYF.

Details on this clone: Other DNA sequences from this sample encode an identical CDR3 as well. The chain has TRBV13 and TRBJ2-6; D is possibly TRBD1 (6 bases). Germline V CDR1 and CDR2: PRHDT, FYEKMQ (reference sequence). The CDR3 contains 15 residues. V was pared by 2 bases and J by 4 bases, with 9 bases between. The chain's CDR3 is CASSLTGTGANVLTF. CDR3 DNA: TGTGCCAGCAGCTTAACCGGGACAGGGGCCAACGTCCTGACTTTC.

The chain employs TRBV5-1 and TRBJ2-6; 7 nucleotides match TRBD1. CDR3 size: 16 residues. The V gene end was trimmed by 0 bases and the J gene end by 4 bases; junction bases not matched to a gene: 4. Per germline, CDR1 SGHRS and CDR2 YFSETQ. The CDR3 spells CASSLAPGQGANVLTF. DNA for the CDR3: TGCGCCAGCAGCTTGGCCCCGGGACAGGGGGCCAACGTCCTGACTTTC.

The V gene is TRBV27, the J gene TRBJ2-7; 10 bases map to TRBD1. The germline CDR1 and CDR2 sequences are MNHEY and SMNVEV (reference sequence). V dropped 3 bases and J dropped 3; count of bases not matched to a gene: 2. CDR3 length: 14 residues. In DNA, the CDR3 is TGTGCCAGCAGTTTTCGGACAGGGGGCTACGAGCAGTACTTC. Encoded protein: CASSFRTGGYEQYF.

The V and J genes are TRBV2 and TRBJ1-1, with 9 bases fitting TRBD1. Germline lookup yields CDR1 SNHLY and CDR2 FYNNEI. V lost 8 bases and J lost 3; bases outside the gene matches: 13. CDR3 size: 16 residues. The DNA of the CDR3 is TGTGCCAGCCCTGGACAGGGGACCGAGGGGGACACTGAAGCTTTCTTT. Protein product: CASPGQGTEGDTEAFF.

The CDR3 protein is CASSYLGSGRPSEQYF. CDR3 in DNA: TGTGCCAGCAGTTACCTCGGTAGCGGGAGGCCGAGCGAGCAGTACTTC. V is TRBV6-2 or TRBV6-3 and J is TRBJ2-7, with 10 bases aligning to TRBD2. With 2 bases clipped from V and 6 bases from J, the junction kept 10 bases outside the gene matches. The CDR3 covers 16 residues. Looked up from germline, CDR1 is MNHEY and CDR2 is SVGEGT.

Of note for this clone: This sample includes further DNA sequences coding for the same CDR3. V usage is TRBV5-4 and J usage is TRBJ2-6, with no clear D. From germline, CDR1 is SGHNT and CDR2 YYREEE (reference sequence). Trimming shortened V by 0 bases and J by 2 bases, and 3 bases separated the two germline ends. The CDR3 is 14 amino acids. The CDR3 DNA is TGTGCCAGCAGCTTGGCTGCTGGGGCCAACGTCCTGACTTTC. Protein product: CASSLAAGANVLTF.

CDR3 loop: CASSQDLEFGYTF. The CDR3 coding sequence is TGTGCCAGCAGCCAAGATCTGGAGTTTGGCTACACCTTC. V is TRBV3-1 (or the pseudogene TRBV3-2) and J is TRBJ1-2; D unclear. The germline V gene encodes CDR1 LGHDT and CDR2 YNNKEL (reference sequence). V lost 0 bases and J 7 bases, leaving 9 bases between the germline ends. This CDR3 spans 13 amino acids.

The chain has TRBV2 and TRBJ2-7; tentative D call: TRBD1 (6 bases). Per the germline V gene, CDR1 is SNHLY and CDR2 is FYNNEI. The CDR3 consists of 15 residues. Trimming took off 5 bases at V and 2 bases at J, with 16 bases between the two ends. The chain's CDR3 is CASSTILGQTYEQYF. CDR3 nucleotide sequence: TGTGCCAGCAGTACAATCCTAGGACAGACCTACGAGCAGTACTTC.